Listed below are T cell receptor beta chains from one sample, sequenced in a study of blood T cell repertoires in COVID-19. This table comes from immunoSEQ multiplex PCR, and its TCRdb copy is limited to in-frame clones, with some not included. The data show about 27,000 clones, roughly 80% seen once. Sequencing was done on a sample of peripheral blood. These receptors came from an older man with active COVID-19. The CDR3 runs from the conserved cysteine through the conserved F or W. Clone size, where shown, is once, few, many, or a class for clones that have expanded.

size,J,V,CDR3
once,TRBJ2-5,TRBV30,CAWSVQGQETQYF
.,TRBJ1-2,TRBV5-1,CASSPLPGVYGYTF
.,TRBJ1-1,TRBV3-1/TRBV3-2,CASSQNVGGANTEAFF
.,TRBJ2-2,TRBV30,CAWSSQYTGELFF
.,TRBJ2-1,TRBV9,CASSTRLVGNEQFF
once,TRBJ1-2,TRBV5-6,CASSLLGQGDYGYTF
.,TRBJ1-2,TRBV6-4,CASSVSGTGGYYGYTF
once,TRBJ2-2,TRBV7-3,CASSDWGGGTGELFF
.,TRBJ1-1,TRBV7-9,CASIKRQGDTEAFF
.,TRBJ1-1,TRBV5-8,CASSLTEMNTEAFF
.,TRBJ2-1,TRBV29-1,CSVRRDRGYNEQFF
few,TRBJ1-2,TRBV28,CASSFGGTVYGYTF
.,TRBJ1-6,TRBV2,CASSDGQGDSPLHF
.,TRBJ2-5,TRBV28,CASSTRTRQETQYF
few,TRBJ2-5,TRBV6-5,CASSRQVLQETQYF
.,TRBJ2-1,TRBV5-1,CASTFGTGTNEQFF
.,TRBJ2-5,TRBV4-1,CASSQTGGALETQYF
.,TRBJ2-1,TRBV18,CASSPTTVTDNEQFF
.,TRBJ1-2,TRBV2,CARLRAGYGYTF
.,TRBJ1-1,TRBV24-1,CATSDPPRTEAFF
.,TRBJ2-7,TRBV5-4,CASSSGQGSYEQYF
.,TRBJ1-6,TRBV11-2,CASSSGGISPLHF
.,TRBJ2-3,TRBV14,CASSQDGTSGRFTDTQYF
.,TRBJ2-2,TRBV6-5,CASSRPSNTGELFF
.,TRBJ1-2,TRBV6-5,CATRTDRDYGYTF
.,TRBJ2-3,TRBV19,CASSLQPGQGFTDTQYF
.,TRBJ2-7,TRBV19,CASSVFHRYEQYF
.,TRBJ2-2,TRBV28,CATYLGGGTGELFF
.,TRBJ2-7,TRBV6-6,CASSWTDGYEQYF
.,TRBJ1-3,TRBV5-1,CASSGDTSGNTIYF
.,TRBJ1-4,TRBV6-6,CASSRKRVMEQSNEKLFF
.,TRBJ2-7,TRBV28,CASRLGGAYEQYF
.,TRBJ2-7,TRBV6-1,CASSDPDRSYEQYF
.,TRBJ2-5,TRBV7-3,CASSLGTSGGQYF
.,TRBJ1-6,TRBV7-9,CASSAGAYNSPLHF
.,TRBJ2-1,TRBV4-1,CASSHITSGGSYNEQFF
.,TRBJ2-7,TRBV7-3,CASSPTGESYEQYF
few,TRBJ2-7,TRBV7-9,CASSLGTYEQYF
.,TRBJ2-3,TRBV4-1,CASSPTGTGGIGTDTQYF
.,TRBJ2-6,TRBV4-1,CASSPYYSGANVLTF
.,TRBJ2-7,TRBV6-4,CASSPDRASYEQYF
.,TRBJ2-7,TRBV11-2,CASSLDEGATLAWFHEQYF
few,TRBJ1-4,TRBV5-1,CASSLAVGEHEKLFF
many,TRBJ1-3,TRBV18,CASSPQQGPGSGNTIYF
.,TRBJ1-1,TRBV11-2,CASSSGLLNTEAFF
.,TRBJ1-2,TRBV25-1,CASSAGQGVYGYTF
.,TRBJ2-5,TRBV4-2,CASSQISGQGISETQYF
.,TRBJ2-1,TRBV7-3,CASSPLLAGGHNEQFF
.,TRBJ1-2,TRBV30,CAWTPGSAGYTF
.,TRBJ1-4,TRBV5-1,CASRPDSEKLFF
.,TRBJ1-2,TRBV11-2,CASSLVPGPYGYTF
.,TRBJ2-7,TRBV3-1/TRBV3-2,CASSPHLAGGSYEQYF